Presented here are 13 T cell receptor beta chains from one specimen sequenced in a study of human T cells and chemical hapten exposure. The time point: patch test 2, 6 weeks after DPC sensitization. Stated treatment: therapeutic diphenylcyclopropenone sensitization with weekly scalp DPC. TCRdb ran MiXCR on the RACE reads and lists one entry per CDR3 protein. The sample has tens of thousands of distinct CDR3 sequences, 11% seen once; the top ten hold 1.6%. Material: whole blood, obtained in connection with sensitization to the hapten diphenylcyclopropenone (DPC). Receptors were obtained from a man younger than 30 with alopecia areata. Some clones in this sample may be carry-over from other donors' samples.

This clonotype was recorded many times. The V call is TRBV5-1, the J call TRBJ2-3, with D hard to call. The CDR3 sequence is 12 residues long. The V gene lost 0 bases and the J gene lost 6 bases, with 5 bases spanning the gap. Germline assignment: CDR1 SGHRS and CDR2 YFSETQ. DNA of the CDR3: TGCGCCAGCAGCTTGGTGGGGGATACGCAGTATTTT. Its protein product is CASSLVGDTQYF.

At least ten counts were recorded for this clonotype. V gene TRBV6-5 combines with J gene TRBJ1-1, with TRBD1 matching 7 bases. After removal of 2 bases from V and 1 base from J, the junction contained 7 bases not matched to a gene. The CDR3 consists of 16 residues. CDR1 is MNHEY, CDR2 SVGAGI, per germline. CDR3 in amino acids: CASSYPPTGKNTEAFF. CDR3 nucleotide sequence: TGTGCCAGCAGTTACCCACCGACAGGGAAGAACACTGAAGCTTTCTTT.

The chain recombines TRBV7-3 with TRBJ2-2; D is unresolved. From germline, CDR1 is SGHTA and CDR2 FQGTGA. V lost 5 bases, J lost 0 bases, and 4 bases lay in between. This CDR3 region has 13 residues. DNA of the CDR3: TGTGCCAGCAGCCAAGCGAACACCGGGGAGCTGTTTTTT. As protein: CASSQANTGELFF.

The rearrangement links TRBV29-1 to TRBJ2-7; tentatively, D is TRBD2 (6 bases). The germline V and J ends were trimmed by 6 bases and 5 bases, with 11 bases remaining between them. CDR1 SQVTM and CDR2 ANQGSEA come from the germline V gene. This CDR3 region has 11 residues. CDR3 nucleotides: TGCAGCGTAGGGGAGGCCAACGAGCAGTACTTC. Amino acid sequence: CSVGEANEQYF.

This clonotype was recorded many times. The V gene is TRBV4-1, the J gene TRBJ1-2, with D maybe TRBD1 (5 bases). V gave up 1 base and J gave up 0 bases, with 9 bases separating them. The length of the CDR3 is 15 residues. Germline CDR1 and CDR2: MGHRA and YSYEKL. This CDR3 reads CASSQGLGANYGYTF. For the CDR3, the DNA is TGCGCCAGCAGCCAAGGATTGGGGGCTAACTATGGCTACACCTTC.

This clonotype was counted at least ten times. The chain links TRBV7-2 to TRBJ2-7; D could derive from TRBD1 or TRBD2 (5 bases each). This CDR3 contains 14 residues. Per the germline V gene, CDR1 is SGHTA and CDR2 is FQGNSA. V lost 5 bases to trimming and J lost 4 bases, with 15 bases between them. CDR3 nucleotide sequence: TGTGCCAGCAGCCGACGGGACCGAAATTACGAGCAGTACTTC. Protein sequence: CASSRRDRNYEQYF. Complete variable domain (other parts from reference TRBV7-2 and TRBJ2-7): GAGVSQSPSNKVTEKGKDVELRCDPISGHTALYWYRQSLGQGLEFLIYFQGNSAPDKSGLPSDRFSAERTGGSVSTLTIQRTQQEDSAVYLCASSRRDRNYEQYFGPGTRLTVT.

This clonotype was counted only a few times. The junction and the germline gene differ at one end; a read error may be behind it. The chain links TRBV5-1 to TRBJ1-1; the D gene is possibly TRBD1 (5 bases). Looked up from germline, CDR1 is SGHRS and CDR2 is YFSETQ. The CDR3 extends over 15 amino acids. This CDR3 is CANSIVGGLGTEAFF. In nucleotides, the CDR3 is TGCGCCAACAGCATCGTTGGGGGATTGGGCACTGAAGCTTTCTTT.

This clonotype has just a few counts. The gene calls are TRBV15 and TRBJ2-7, with a weak D call TRBD1 (6 bases). The CDR3 totals 13 residues. Trimming removed 4 bases at V and 1 base at J, with 8 bases between. In germline, CDR1 is LNHNV, CDR2 YYDKDF (reference sequence). CDR3 sequence: CATSIGGSYEQYF. For the CDR3, the DNA is TGTGCCACCAGCATAGGGGGTTCCTACGAGCAGTACTTC.

In its sample, this clonotype was seen a few times. The V and J genes are TRBV28 and TRBJ1-2, with 7 nucleotides matching TRBD1. The CDR3 has 14 residues. Germline trimming cut 3 bases from V and 4 bases from J; bases unmatched to any gene: 5. Germline CDR1 reads MDHEN; CDR2 reads SYDVKM. CDR3 sequence (DNA): TGTGCCAGCAGTTTGGGGGGACAGACCTATGGCTACACCTTC. It specifies CASSLGGQTYGYTF.

This clonotype was recorded many times. The V gene is TRBV5-4, the J gene TRBJ2-3, with D hard to call. The CDR3 totals 14 residues. Trimming removed 5 bases at V and 2 bases at J, with 12 bases between. The V gene's germline CDR1 is SGHNT and CDR2 YYREEE (reference sequence). CDR3 in amino acids: CASRAGLITDTQYF. As DNA, the CDR3 is TGTGCCAGCAGGGCAGGCCTCATCACAGATACGCAGTATTTT.

This clonotype occurred many times. V usage is TRBV12-3 or TRBV12-4 and J usage is TRBJ1-5; D unclear. V was clipped by 6 bases and J by 5 bases, with 8 bases between them. This CDR3 has 12 residues. The CDR3 reads CASSRMDQPQHF. Here the CDR3 DNA reads TGTGCCAGCAGCAGGATGGATCAGCCCCAGCATTTT.

In its sample, this clonotype was seen a few times. The chain couples TRBV2 to TRBJ1-2; D unclear. Trimming left V 7 bases short and J 5 bases short, with 8 bases between. CDR3 length equals 11 residues. In germline, CDR1 is SNHLY, CDR2 FYNNEI. CDR3 coding DNA: TGTGCCAGCACGGAGGTATATGGCTACACCTTC. Translated: CASTEVYGYTF.

This clonotype appeared many times. V and J are TRBV18 and TRBJ1-5; possibly TRBD1 for D (5 bases). Trimming shortened V by 2 bases and J by 2 bases, and 16 bases separated the two germline ends. Germline CDR1 and CDR2: KGHSH and LQKENI. The CDR3 runs 17 residues. CDR3 loop: CASSPKQGARGNQPQHF. Here the CDR3 DNA reads TGTGCCAGCTCACCAAAGCAAGGGGCGCGCGGCAATCAGCCCCAGCATTTT.